One sample yielded the 2 T cell receptor beta chains listed below, sequenced in a study of cytomegalovirus exposure and HLA in healthy donors. The PCR had 60 Vbeta and 13 Jbeta primers. Assay used: immunoSEQ multiplex PCR; TCRdb lists only in-frame clones, some missing. Seen here are approximately 150,000 clones, about 80% observed once, and the top ten hold over 9.5%. The specimen was PBMCs. The receptors shown here come from a woman aged 55-70 years in good health and CMV-seropositive.

This clone was seen only a few times. V and J are TRBV6-1 and TRBJ2-3; 7 positions agree with TRBD1. The CDR3 covers 14 residues. Germline CDR1 reads MNHNS; CDR2 reads SASEGT. V lost 6 bases, J lost 6 bases, and 9 bases stayed unmatched. CDR3 DNA sequence: TGTGCCAGCAGGCAAACAGGGGCGCGGGATACGCAGTATTTT. It is translated as CASRQTGARDTQYF.

The V and J genes are TRBV7-6 and TRBJ1-1; D not certain. V lost 1 base, J lost 3 bases, and 6 bases lay in between. CDR3 length equals 13 residues. Germline V gives CDR1 SGHVS, CDR2 FNYEAQ. Here the CDR3 reads CASSLDRDTEAFF. As DNA, the CDR3 is TGTGCCAGCAGCTTAGACCGGGACACTGAAGCTTTCTTT.